Listed below are T cell receptor beta chains from one sample, sequenced in a study of blood T cell repertoires in COVID-19. Data came from immunoSEQ multiplex PCR; TCRdb stores just in-frame clones and leaves some out. The sample includes fewer than 650,000 clones, around 90% seen only once; the top ten take about 8%. Sequencing was performed on peripheral blood. These receptors were obtained from a woman aged 45-65 years with COVID-19, enrolled during active disease. Each CDR3 is given with its conserved first and last residue. The D gene is left open where the match is weak. The size entry is marked missing in some rows and otherwise reads once, few, many or a size class.

CDR3 protein	CDR3 DNA	clone size	V gene	J gene	D gene
CASSLLNGDYEQYF	TGTGCCAGCAGTTTACTAAACGGGGACTACGAGCAGTACTTC	-	TRBV28	TRBJ2-7	-
CAWRDRFGYTF	TGTGCCTGGAGGGACAGGTTCGGCTACACCTTC	-	TRBV30	TRBJ1-2	TRBD1
CASSEDPGQGGYGYTF	TGTGCCAGCAGCGAGGACCCGGGACAGGGAGGCTATGGCTACACCTTC	few	TRBV9	TRBJ1-2	TRBD1
CASSSQGSSVNEQFF	TGTGCCAGCAGCTCCCAGGGGTCATCGGTCAATGAGCAGTTCTTC	-	TRBV7-3	TRBJ2-1	-
CASSLLTSGGDTQYF	TGTGCCAGCAGCCTCTTGACTAGCGGGGGGGATACGCAGTATTTT	-	TRBV3-1/TRBV3-2	TRBJ2-3	TRBD2
CASSSRDRGIFGNQPQHF	TGTGCCAGTAGTTCGCGGGACAGGGGAATTTTCGGCAATCAGCCCCAGCATTTT	-	TRBV19	TRBJ1-5	TRBD1
CATSDPTGTGDTEAFF	TGTGCCACCAGTGACCCGACCGGGACAGGGGACACTGAAGCTTTCTTT	once	TRBV24-1	TRBJ1-1	TRBD1
CASSTGSNRETQYF	TGTGCCAGCAGTACAGGGAGTAACAGAGAGACCCAGTACTTC	-	TRBV9	TRBJ2-5	-
CASSLSVKQPNTEAFF	TGTGCCAGCAGCTTATCTGTGAAACAGCCGAACACTGAAGCTTTCTTT	-	TRBV13	TRBJ1-1	-
CASSQQGYTGELFF	TGCGCCAGCAGCCAACAGGGTTACACCGGGGAGCTGTTTTTT	-	TRBV5-1	TRBJ2-2	-
CASSRSGTTYEQYF	TGTGCCAGCAGCCGCTCCGGGACTACCTACGAGCAGTACTTC	-	TRBV6-5	TRBJ2-7	TRBD2
CASSRKGDTEAFF	TGTGCCAGCAGCCGTAAGGGGGACACTGAAGCTTTCTTT	-	TRBV9	TRBJ1-1	-
CASNQGGNSPLHF	TGTGCCAGTAATCAAGGGGGCAATTCACCCCTCCACTTT	-	TRBV19	TRBJ1-6	TRBD1
CASSLAPGGGLGTEAFF	TGCGCCAGCAGCTTGGCCCCAGGGGGCGGTTTAGGCACTGAAGCTTTCTTT	-	TRBV5-1	TRBJ1-1	TRBD1
CASSTPTSSYEQYF	TGTGCCAGCAGTACACCAACCAGCTCCTACGAGCAGTACTTC	-	TRBV28	TRBJ2-7	-
CAWSVASGRRGYTF	TGTGCCTGGAGTGTAGCCTCGGGAAGGAGGGGCTACACCTTC	-	TRBV30	TRBJ1-2	-
CASSIRTSGADTQYF	TGTGCCAGTAGTATAAGGACTAGCGGGGCAGATACGCAGTATTTT	-	TRBV19	TRBJ2-3	TRBD2
CASRGGDYGYTF	TGTGCCAGCAGGGGGGGAGATTATGGCTACACCTTC	-	TRBV9	TRBJ1-2	-
CASSFQRYDTEAFF	TGTGCCAGCAGTTTCCAGCGCTATGACACTGAAGCTTTCTTT	-	TRBV28	TRBJ1-1	-
CASSLWESTEAFF	TGTGCCAGCAGCCTCTGGGAGAGCACTGAAGCTTTCTTT	once	TRBV5-5	TRBJ1-1	-
CASSIGDRDDQPQHF	TGTGCCAGTAGTATCGGGGACAGGGACGATCAGCCCCAGCATTTT	few	TRBV19	TRBJ1-5	TRBD1
CASSPRTSGGAAYNEQFF	TGCGCCAGCAGCCCCCGGACTAGCGGGGGGGCCGCCTACAATGAGCAGTTCTTC	-	TRBV5-1	TRBJ2-1	TRBD2
CSVLGQGAGGYTF	TGCAGCGTTCTGGGACAGGGCGCAGGGGGCTACACCTTC	-	TRBV29-1	TRBJ1-2	TRBD1
CASSLALISGGPNEQFF	TGTGCCAGCAGCTTAGCGCTAATTAGCGGGGGGCCCAATGAGCAGTTCTTC	few	TRBV7-9	TRBJ2-1	TRBD2
CASSQGATRDSLEQYF	TGTGCCAGCAGCCAAGGAGCCACAAGGGACTCTCTCGAGCAGTACTTC	-	TRBV3-1/TRBV3-2	TRBJ2-7	-
CASSFSGQNTGELFF	TGCGCCAGCAGCTTTTCGGGACAGAACACCGGGGAGCTGTTTTTT	-	TRBV5-1	TRBJ2-2	-
CSASIGDTIYF	TGCAGTGCTTCCATCGGGGACACCATATATTTT	-	TRBV20-1	TRBJ1-3	-
CASSPQGIYGYTF	TGTGCCAGCAGCCCCCAGGGGATCTATGGCTACACCTTC	-	TRBV12-3/TRBV12-4	TRBJ1-2	-
CASRINRGPNYGYTF	TGTGCCAGCAGAATTAACAGGGGACCTAACTATGGCTACACCTTC	-	TRBV6-5	TRBJ1-2	TRBD1
CASSQDQRGLSYEQYF	TGCGCCAGCAGCCAAGATCAGCGGGGGTTATCCTACGAGCAGTACTTC	-	TRBV4-1	TRBJ2-7	TRBD2
CAWSGEAGGKPTF	TGTGCCTGGAGTGGAGAGGCAGGGGGCAAGCCCACCTTC	-	TRBV30	TRBJ1-2	TRBD1
CASSFLGDSGAYGYTF	TGTGCCAGCAGTTTCCTAGGGGACAGTGGAGCCTACGGCTACACCTTC	-	TRBV28	TRBJ1-2	TRBD1
CAPRRGTEAFF	TGTGCCCCGCGCCGAGGCACTGAAGCTTTCTTT	-	TRBV24-1	TRBJ1-1	-
CASNTGYNEQFF	TGTGCCAGCAATACAGGGTACAATGAGCAGTTCTTC	once	TRBV27	TRBJ2-1	-
CASSPTGTSIEQYF	TGTGCCAGCAGTCCGACAGGGACCTCCATCGAGCAGTACTTC	-	TRBV6-4	TRBJ2-7	TRBD1
CASSVRTGADEKLFF	TGCGCCAGCAGCGTAAGGACAGGGGCAGATGAAAAACTGTTTTTT	few	TRBV5-1	TRBJ1-4	TRBD1
CASTGGNQPQHF	TGTGCCAGCACGGGAGGCAATCAGCCCCAGCATTTT	-	TRBV2	TRBJ1-5	-
CASSPGLAGSGVEQYF	TGTGCCAGCTCACCGGGACTAGCGGGGAGCGGGGTCGAGCAGTACTTC	once	TRBV18	TRBJ2-7	TRBD2
CASSLVSTFSGNTIYF	TGTGCCAGCAGCTTAGTTAGTACTTTCTCTGGAAACACCATATATTTT	-	TRBV11-2	TRBJ1-3	-
CASRRGQGARAFF	TGTGCCAGCAGACGCGGACAGGGGGCTAGAGCTTTCTTT	once	TRBV6-5	TRBJ1-1	TRBD1
CASSLSGTLTDTQYF	TGTGCCAGCAGCTTAAGCGGGACGCTCACAGATACGCAGTATTTT	-	TRBV7-2	TRBJ2-3	TRBD2
CASSNGAGQPQHF	TGTGCCAGCAGTAATGGGGCTGGGCAGCCCCAGCATTTT	-	TRBV2	TRBJ1-5	-
CASSFNQGDPYEQYF	TGTGCCAGCAGCTTCAACCAGGGGGATCCCTACGAGCAGTACTTC	-	TRBV11-2	TRBJ2-7	TRBD1
CAWSVLAGGMGYSDTQYF	TGTGCCTGGAGTGTATTAGCGGGGGGGATGGGTTATTCAGATACGCAGTATTTT	-	TRBV30	TRBJ2-3	TRBD2
CASSFQGGLDQYF	TGCGCCAGCAGCTTTCAAGGCGGTCTCGACCAGTACTTC	-	TRBV5-1	TRBJ2-7	-
CASSAKAGTEDEKLFF	TGTGCCAGTAGTGCAAAAGCCGGGACAGAGGATGAAAAACTGTTTTTT	-	TRBV19	TRBJ1-4	TRBD1
CATRPLIRPRPGEETQYF	TGCGCCACCCGTCCCCTTATCCGCCCGAGGCCCGGGGAAGAGACCCAGTACTTC	-	TRBV10-1	TRBJ2-5	-
CASSRDRYEQYF	TGTGCCAGCAGTCGGGACAGGTACGAGCAGTACTTC	-	TRBV6-6	TRBJ2-7	TRBD1
CASSLGDSSQAFF	TGCGCCAGCAGCTTGGGCGACAGCTCGCAAGCTTTCTTT	-	TRBV5-1	TRBJ1-1	-
CASSSTRTGGSYGYTF	TGCGCCAGCAGCTCGACCCGGACAGGGGGCAGCTATGGCTACACCTTC	-	TRBV5-1	TRBJ1-2	TRBD1
CSVDGGTGAEKLFF	TGCAGCGTTGACGGAGGGACAGGGGCTGAAAAACTGTTTTTT	-	TRBV29-1	TRBJ1-4	TRBD1
CASSEGLAPDTQYF	TGTGCCAGCAGTGAGGGCCTAGCCCCAGATACGCAGTATTTT	-	TRBV2	TRBJ2-3	-